The 28 T cell receptor beta chains below were found in one sample sequenced in a study of blood T cell repertoires in COVID-19. Some clones are missing from TCRdb's copy, which holds only in-frame ones; the method was immunoSEQ multiplex PCR. The profile shows 140,000 to 150,000 clones, about 89% of them singletons. The sample was peripheral blood. Receptors were obtained from a man aged 55 to 70 with active or convalescent COVID-19.

The chain joins TRBV5-5 to TRBJ1-2, with D perhaps TRBD1 (6 bases). CDR1 is SGHKS and CDR2 is YYEKEE in the germline V gene (reference sequence). The CDR3 has 15 residues. V shed 2 bases and J shed 1 base, with 12 bases lying between them. CDR3: CASSFGGQLNYGYTF. The CDR3 nucleotides read TGTGCCAGCAGCTTTGGCGGACAGCTTAACTATGGCTACACCTTC.

This clone was detected once. The chain couples TRBV29-1 to TRBJ1-4; TRBD1 might be the D (5 bases). Between the trimmed V and J ends, which lost 1 base and 5 bases, there was a span of 14 bases. The CDR3 extends over 15 amino acids. Germline-derived CDR1 and CDR2 are SQVTM and ANQGSEA. DNA of the CDR3: TGCAGCGTTGAAGGGACCCCGGGGGGGAATGAAAAACTGTTTTTT. Protein sequence: CSVEGTPGGNEKLFF.

This clone was recorded only once. The V call is TRBV25-1, the J call TRBJ2-3; a weak D match, TRBD1 (6 bases). With 5 bases removed from V and 1 base from J, the gap between germline ends came to 16 bases. Germline CDR1 and CDR2: MGHDK and SYGVNS. The CDR3 is 16 residues long. As DNA, the CDR3 is TGTGCCAGCAGTCTTCCTACAGGGCTCGGCACAGATACGCAGTATTTT. Translated: CASSLPTGLGTDTQYF.

J is TRBJ1-1 and V is TRBV6-1; D is undetermined. The germline gives CDR1 MNHNS, CDR2 SASEGT. The CDR3 has 13 residues. The germline V and J ends were trimmed by 2 bases and 1 base, with 5 bases remaining between them. The CDR3 spells CASSEPRNTEAFF. CDR3 nucleotide sequence: TGTGCCAGCAGTGAACCCCGGAACACTGAAGCTTTCTTT.

The genes are TRBV9 and TRBJ2-7; weak D call: TRBD1 (7 bases). CDR1 and CDR2 from the germline V gene are SGDLS and YYNGEE. This CDR3 has 15 amino acids. V dropped 0 bases and J dropped 5 bases, with 15 bases sitting between them. The CDR3 loop reads CASSVDPGRGDEQYF. The CDR3 DNA sequence: TGTGCCAGCAGCGTAGATCCGGGCAGGGGGGACGAGCAGTACTTC.

The CDR3: CATSRDEREGRASYEQYF. The CDR3, as DNA: TGTGCCACCAGCAGAGATGAGCGGGAGGGCCGGGCGTCCTACGAGCAGTACTTC. The chain uses TRBV15 and TRBJ2-7; 10 nucleotides line up with TRBD2. J was trimmed by 1 base and V by 0 bases; bases with no gene match: 9. This CDR3 comprises 18 residues. Per germline, CDR1 LNHNV and CDR2 YYDKDF (reference sequence).

V usage is TRBV28 and J usage is TRBJ2-7; D perhaps matches TRBD1 (5 bases). Trimming took 3 bases from V and 4 from J, leaving 16 bases between them. The CDR3 contains 15 residues. From germline, CDR1 is MDHEN and CDR2 SYDVKM. The CDR3 loop is CASSFGALSLYEQYF. CDR3 in DNA: TGTGCCAGCAGTTTTGGGGCGTTATCCCTATACGAGCAGTACTTC.

This chain connects TRBV6-1 to TRBJ2-4; D uncertain. Trimming removed 1 base from V and 0 bases from J, with 4 bases in between. The germline V gene has CDR1 MNHNS and CDR2 SASEGT. This CDR3 has 14 amino acids. CDR3 in amino acids: CASSEVEAKNIQYF. The DNA for the CDR3 is TGTGCCAGCAGTGAAGTAGAAGCCAAAAACATTCAGTACTTC.

V and J are TRBV24-1 and TRBJ2-1, with D possibly being TRBD2 (6 bases). With 2 bases removed from V and 1 base from J, the gap between germline ends came to 11 bases. CDR1 and CDR2 from the germline V gene are KGHDR and SFDVKD. The CDR3 runs 16 residues. CDR3 DNA sequence: TGTGCCACCAGTGATTCGCGGGGCCCTTCCTACAATGAGCAGTTCTTC. It translates to CATSDSRGPSYNEQFF.

V is TRBV2 and J is TRBJ1-4; perhaps TRBD1 as D (5 bases). The CDR3 is 14 residues long. Germline V gives CDR1 SNHLY, CDR2 FYNNEI. The ends were cut back, 8 bases at V and 8 bases at J, with 18 bases in the middle. DNA of the CDR3: TGTGCCAGCGCAAGGGGCCGGAGGGAGGAAAAACTGTTTTTT. It is translated as CASARGRREEKLFF.

The chain carries TRBV29-1 and TRBJ2-2; TRBD2 aligns across 10 bases. Looked up from germline, CDR1 is SQVTM and CDR2 is ANQGSEA. The CDR3 extends over 15 amino acids. J was trimmed by 7 bases and V by 6 bases; bases with no gene match: 11. The CDR3 reads CSVTAGGLNDGELFF. The CDR3 nucleotides are TGCAGCGTAACAGCGGGGGGGCTTAATGACGGGGAGCTGTTTTTT.

This chain connects TRBV11-2 to TRBJ2-2; D is unclear. V was clipped by 2 bases and J by 5 bases, with 6 bases between them. Germline CDR1 SGHAT, CDR2 FQNNGV. This CDR3 contains 13 residues. In DNA form, the CDR3 reads TGTGCCAGCAGCTTATCAGTGACCGGGGAGCTGTTTTTT. Protein: CASSLSVTGELFF.

The chain carries TRBV5-5 and TRBJ1-1; 7 positions agree with TRBD1. With 5 bases clipped from V and 4 bases from J, the junction kept 11 bases outside the gene matches. This CDR3 region has 15 residues. The germline gives CDR1 SGHKS, CDR2 YYEKEE (reference sequence). In DNA form, the CDR3 reads TGTGCCAGCAGTTTTACAGGGGTTTCAGCCACTGAAGCTTTCTTT. It is translated as CASSFTGVSATEAFF. The whole variable domain, filled in from reference TRBV5-5 and TRBJ1-1, reads DAGVTQSPTHLIKTRGQQVTLRCSPISGHKSVSWYQQVLGQGPQFIFQYYEKEERGRGNFPDRFSARQFPNYSSELNVNALLLGDSALYLCASSFTGVSATEAFFGQGTRLTVV.

The genes are TRBV6-5 and TRBJ2-2; maybe TRBD2 (5 bases). V lost 6 bases, J lost 9 bases, and 20 bases lay in between. Germline V gives CDR1 MNHEY, CDR2 SVGAGI. The CDR3 runs 15 residues. As DNA, the CDR3 is TGTGCCAGCAGCCGTCTCACGACGGGGTACCGGGAGCTGTTTTTT. Amino acid sequence: CASSRLTTGYRELFF.

The chain joins TRBV5-4 to TRBJ2-2; possible D gene TRBD2, 5 bases. Per the germline V gene, CDR1 is SGHNT and CDR2 is YYREEE (reference sequence). This CDR3 has 15 residues. V was shortened by 3 bases and J by 4 bases, with 13 bases between the two germline ends. DNA for the CDR3: TGTGCCAGCAGCTCCGGGAATCCATTCACCGGGGAGCTGTTTTTT. Amino acid sequence: CASSSGNPFTGELFF.

The gene calls are TRBV19 and TRBJ1-2, with a weak D call TRBD1 (6 bases). Trimming stripped 5 bases from V and 1 base from J, with 11 bases between. In germline, CDR1 is LNHDA, CDR2 SQIVND (reference sequence). This CDR3 has 14 amino acids. DNA for the CDR3: TGTGCCAGTAGTCAACAGGGCCTTAACTATGGCTACACCTTC. This encodes CASSQQGLNYGYTF.

The chain links TRBV5-1 to TRBJ2-5, with TRBD2 identical over 7 bases. From germline, CDR1 is SGHRS and CDR2 YFSETQ. V shed 7 bases and J 5 bases; nucleotides not matched to a gene: 8. There are 13 residues in the CDR3. The CDR3 coding sequence is TGCGCCAGCTCGGGTAGCGGGCAGGAGACCCAGTACTTC. Translation gives CASSGSGQETQYF.

This clone has just a few counts. The J gene is TRBJ1-1, the V gene TRBV5-1, with no clear D. V lost 4 bases, J lost 1 base, and 11 bases lay in between. Per germline, CDR1 SGHRS and CDR2 YFSETQ. The CDR3 runs to 14 residues. This CDR3 reads CASSRDPGNTEAFF. The CDR3 DNA follows: TGCGCCAGCAGCAGAGACCCAGGGAACACTGAAGCTTTCTTT.

The chain uses TRBV7-2 and TRBJ2-7, with 12 bases lining up with TRBD2. Germline CDR1 is SGHTA and CDR2 is FQGNSA. With 6 bases clipped from V and 5 bases from J, the junction kept 17 bases outside the gene matches. This CDR3 comprises 18 residues. The CDR3 sequence is CASRLAGGRSRVVDEQYF. CDR3 bases: TGTGCCAGCAGGCTAGCGGGGGGGCGAAGTCGCGTTGTGGACGAGCAGTACTTC.

The chain uses TRBV15 and TRBJ2-5, with D uncertain. Germline V gene lookup returns CDR1 LNHNV and CDR2 YYDKDF (reference sequence). The CDR3 consists of 16 residues. V lost 0 bases to trimming and J lost 4 bases, with 15 bases between them. The CDR3 reads CATSRETSPGRETQYF. The CDR3 bases are TGTGCCACCAGCAGAGAAACGAGCCCTGGGCGAGAGACCCAGTACTTC.

The rearrangement uses TRBV28 and TRBJ1-4, with 8 bases identical to TRBD1. Germline values: CDR1 MDHEN, CDR2 SYDVKM. The CDR3 sequence is 15 residues long. V lost 5 bases, J lost 8 bases, and 10 bases stayed unmatched. The DNA of the CDR3 is TGTGCCAGCAGTCCTACGACAGGGGCAGAGGAAAAACTGTTTTTT. It translates to CASSPTTGAEEKLFF.

The rearrangement uses TRBV9 and TRBJ1-6, with 9 bases that match TRBD1. CDR3 size: 14 residues. The V and J ends lost 3 bases and 10 bases, in that order; junction bases with no gene match: 5. Germline V CDR1 and CDR2: SGDLS, YYNGEE. Here the CDR3 DNA reads TGTGCCAGCAGCGACGGACAGGGGAGGTCACCCCTCCACTTT. Encoded protein: CASSDGQGRSPLHF.

This chain uses TRBV21-1 with TRBJ2-7; the table's D call, TRBD1, was not checked against the DNA. TRBV21-1 is designated a pseudogene. CDR3 length: 19 amino acids. The CDR3 protein is CASSKATGTVERRMKGQYF. The CDR3 DNA reads as TGTGCCAGCAGCAAAGCAACCGGGACAGTCGAACGCCGGATGAAGGGGCAGTACTTC.

This chain links TRBV28 with TRBJ2-7, with D possibly being TRBD2 (5 bases). Germline loops: CDR1 MDHEN, CDR2 SYDVKM. CDR3 length: 14 amino acids. V gave up 2 bases and J gave up 2 bases, with 10 bases separating them. The DNA for the CDR3 is TGTGCCAGCAGTTTAAGAGGGCAGACCTACGAGCAGTACTTC. Protein sequence: CASSLRGQTYEQYF.

The rearrangement uses TRBV4-1 and TRBJ1-2; maybe TRBD1 (6 bases). This CDR3 has 17 amino acids. Trimming shortened V by 0 bases and J by 1 base, and 15 bases separated the two germline ends. The germline CDR1 and CDR2 sequences are MGHRA and YSYEKL. CDR3 sequence: CASSQDPPNRVNYGYTF. CDR3 sequence (DNA): TGCGCCAGCAGCCAAGACCCCCCTAACAGGGTTAACTATGGCTACACCTTC.

The V gene is TRBV18, the J gene TRBJ1-5; D not certain. CDR3 size: 14 residues. Per the germline V gene, CDR1 is KGHSH and CDR2 is LQKENI. V was clipped by 2 bases and J by 2 bases, with 7 bases between them. This CDR3 is CASSPLEGNQPQHF. The CDR3 DNA reads as TGTGCCAGCTCACCATTGGAGGGCAATCAGCCCCAGCATTTT.

The chain combines TRBV28 with TRBJ1-1; D not resolved. Trimming removed 2 bases from V and 4 bases from J, with 14 bases in between. The CDR3 has 15 residues. Germline CDR1 is MDHEN and CDR2 is SYDVKM. The CDR3 region has the DNA TGTGCCAGCAGTTTAGAGGGCCGAGGGTTCACTGAAGCTTTCTTT. It codes for CASSLEGRGFTEAFF.

The rearrangement links TRBV5-5 to TRBJ1-1; 8 bases line up with TRBD1. The CDR3 runs to 15 residues. Germline assignment: CDR1 SGHKS and CDR2 YYEKEE (reference sequence). Trimming at V came to 2 bases and at J to 1 base, leaving 4 bases not matched to a gene. CDR3 sequence (DNA): TGTGCCAGCAGCTTCACAGGGGGAGCGAACACTGAAGCTTTCTTT. Translated: CASSFTGGANTEAFF. Based on the CDR3 plus reference TRBV5-5 and TRBJ1-1, the full variable domain is DAGVTQSPTHLIKTRGQQVTLRCSPISGHKSVSWYQQVLGQGPQFIFQYYEKEERGRGNFPDRFSARQFPNYSSELNVNALLLGDSALYLCASSFTGGANTEAFFGQGTRLTVV.